The rows below give T cell receptor beta chains drawn from one sample of a study of shared clonotypes between healthy human individuals. Repertoires were generated with immunoSEQ multiplex PCR, while TCRdb's copy carries only in-frame clones and drops some. The data contain millions of clones, 85% to 95% of them seen just once; the ten biggest clones take up over 1.5%. Sequenced input: naive CD8+ T cells from PBMCs. Every receptor here comes from a man aged 18 to 30 in good health. Some clones in this sample may be carry-over from other donors' samples. Each CDR3 is given with its conserved first and last residue. Fields, in order: clone size, J gene, V gene, D gene, CDR3 DNA, CDR3 protein. The D gene is left open where the match is weak. Only some rows state a clone size, as once, few, many or a class for expanded clones.

size: once
J: TRBJ2-7
V: TRBV11-2
D: .
DNA: TGTGCCAGCAGCACGAACCCCTGGAACGAGCAGTACTTC
CDR3: CASSTNPWNEQYF

size: .
J: TRBJ2-1
V: TRBV4-1
D: TRBD2
DNA: TGCGCCAGCAGCCAAGACCAATATCCGGGACTAGCGGGAGATTTTGTTTCCAATGAGCAGTTCTTC
CDR3: CASSQDQYPGLAGDFVSNEQFF

size: .
J: TRBJ1-2
V: TRBV28
D: TRBD1
DNA: TGTGCCAGCAGTTTGGTAAACAGGGGACCTTATGGCTACACCTTC
CDR3: CASSLVNRGPYGYTF

size: once
J: TRBJ2-4
V: TRBV13
D: .
DNA: TGTGCCAGCAGTACAGGGTTAAACATTCAGTACTTC
CDR3: CASSTGLNIQYF

size: .
J: TRBJ2-7
V: TRBV2
D: .
DNA: TGTGCCAGCAGTGACCAGATCTACGAGCAGTACTTC
CDR3: CASSDQIYEQYF

size: few
J: TRBJ1-1
V: TRBV19
D: TRBD1
DNA: TGTGCCAGTAGTTTCACGACAGGGGCTCTATACACTGAAGCTTTCTTT
CDR3: CASSFTTGALYTEAFF

size: .
J: TRBJ1-2
V: TRBV29-1
D: .
DNA: TGCAGCGTTGAGGCGGGGACTGAGTATGGCTACACCTTC
CDR3: CSVEAGTEYGYTF

size: .
J: TRBJ2-4
V: TRBV28
D: .
DNA: TGTGCCAGCAGTTTATATGTCAGGGGAGGAAGAACCAAAAACATTCAGTACTTC
CDR3: CASSLYVRGGRTKNIQYF

size: .
J: TRBJ2-1
V: TRBV11-1
D: TRBD1
DNA: TGTGCCAGCAGCTTAGCTGGGACAGGGGCGTTCAATGAGCAGTTCTTC
CDR3: CASSLAGTGAFNEQFF

size: .
J: TRBJ1-1
V: TRBV28
D: .
DNA: TGTGCCAGCAGCCTAACCTCGGTCCTAGGAAACACTGAAGCTTTCTTT
CDR3: CASSLTSVLGNTEAFF

size: .
J: TRBJ2-2
V: TRBV2
D: TRBD2
DNA: TGTGCCAGCAGGGCCGGGACTAGCGACGGGGAGCTGTTTTTT
CDR3: CASRAGTSDGELFF

size: .
J: TRBJ2-2
V: TRBV7-9
D: TRBD2
DNA: TGTGCCAGCAGCTTAGTACTAGCGGGAATGACCGGGGAGCTGTTTTTT
CDR3: CASSLVLAGMTGELFF

size: .
J: TRBJ2-7
V: TRBV27
D: TRBD1
DNA: TGTGCCAGCAGTTTATACAGGGGGCAGGGGCAGTACTTC
CDR3: CASSLYRGQGQYF

size: .
J: TRBJ2-2
V: TRBV9
D: TRBD2
DNA: TGTGCCAGCAATGAGCGGGGGAACACCGGGGAGCTGTTTTTT
CDR3: CASNERGNTGELFF

size: once
J: TRBJ2-1
V: TRBV4-2
D: TRBD2
DNA: TGTGCCAGCAGCCAAGCTGGCCTAGCGGGAGAGGGCAATGAGCAGTTCTTC
CDR3: CASSQAGLAGEGNEQFF

size: .
J: TRBJ1-5
V: TRBV5-6
D: .
DNA: TGTGCCAGCAGCTTGGCCGGGGGCTCAGGTCAGCCCCAGCATTTT
CDR3: CASSLAGGSGQPQHF

size: few
J: TRBJ1-1
V: TRBV7-9
D: .
DNA: TGTGCCAGCATAGGAGGGCTGAACACTGAAGCTTTCTTT
CDR3: CASIGGLNTEAFF

size: .
J: TRBJ2-5
V: TRBV9
D: .
DNA: TGTGCCAGCAGCGAGGGGGGGAGCCAAGAGACCCAGTACTTC
CDR3: CASSEGGSQETQYF

size: .
J: TRBJ2-1
V: TRBV7-8
D: .
DNA: TGTGCCAGCAGCTTACGGGGGGCGAACCCTGAGCAGTTCTTC
CDR3: CASSLRGANPEQFF

size: few
J: TRBJ1-1
V: TRBV28
D: .
DNA: TGTGCCAGCAGTTTAGTCCACACCTCCACTGAAGCTTTCTTT
CDR3: CASSLVHTSTEAFF

size: .
J: TRBJ2-5
V: TRBV15
D: TRBD1
DNA: TGTGCCACCAGCACAACCCTAGGACAGGGGGGAGAGACCCAGTACTTC
CDR3: CATSTTLGQGGETQYF

size: .
J: TRBJ1-1
V: TRBV4-3
D: .
DNA: TGCGCCAGCAGCCAAACTTCCCCTTTTGGACGGAACACTGAAGCTTTCTTT
CDR3: CASSQTSPFGRNTEAFF

size: .
J: TRBJ1-5
V: TRBV27
D: TRBD1
DNA: TGTGCCAGCGCTGGACAGGCTAGCAATCAGCCCCAGCATTTT
CDR3: CASAGQASNQPQHF